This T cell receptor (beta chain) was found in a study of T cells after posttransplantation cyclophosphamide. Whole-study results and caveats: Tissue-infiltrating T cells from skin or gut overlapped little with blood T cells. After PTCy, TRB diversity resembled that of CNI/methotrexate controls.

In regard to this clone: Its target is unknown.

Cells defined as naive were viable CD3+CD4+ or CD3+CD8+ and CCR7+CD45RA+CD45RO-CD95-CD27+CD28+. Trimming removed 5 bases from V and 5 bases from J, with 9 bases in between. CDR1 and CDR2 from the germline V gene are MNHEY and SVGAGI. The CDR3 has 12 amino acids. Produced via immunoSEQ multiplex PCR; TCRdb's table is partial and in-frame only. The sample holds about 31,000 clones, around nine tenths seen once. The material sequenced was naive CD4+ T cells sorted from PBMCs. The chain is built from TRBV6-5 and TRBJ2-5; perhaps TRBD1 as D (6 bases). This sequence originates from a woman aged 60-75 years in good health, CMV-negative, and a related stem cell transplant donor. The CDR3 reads CASSPGAETQYF. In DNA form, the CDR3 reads TGTGCCAGCAGTCCAGGGGCTGAGACCCAGTACTTC.